This section outlines one TCR beta chain sequence together with its context. The data stem from a study of control samples from healthy donors and cancer patients. CDR3 length: 13 amino acids. Germline loops: CDR1 GTSNPN, CDR2 SVGIG (reference sequence). Trimming left V 3 bases short and J 5 bases short, with 13 bases between. Measured with immunoSEQ multiplex PCR; TCRdb has only the in-frame clones, and not every one. The sample has 130,000 to 150,000 clones; approximately 91% are singletons. Sequences were obtained from blood. The sequence was obtained from a man aged 25 to 40 in good health. The chain uses TRBV30 and TRBJ1-1; D might be TRBD1 (5 bases). CDR3 DNA: TGTGCCTGGAGATGGGGGTCACAGACTGAAGCTTTCTTT. Encoded protein: CAWRWGSQTEAFF.